Sequencing of this T cell receptor (beta chain) was carried out in a study of T-cell memory formation after mild COVID-19. On the study more broadly: Largely donor-specific TCR clusters were found.

CDR1 is LNHDA and CDR2 is SQIVND in the germline V gene (reference sequence). The CDR3 has 15 residues. V was shortened by 3 bases and J by 2 bases, with 11 bases between the two germline ends. TCRdb reanalysed the 5' RACE reads using MiXCR and keeps one entry per CDR3 protein. The sample lists around 250,000 distinct CDR3 sequences, 9.4% occurring once. This clonotype has a handful of counts. Its matching antigen is unknown. Findings of the study overall: Pre-infection memory held some responding clones, suggesting pre-existing cross-reactive T cells responded. CD4+ contracting clones lay mainly in CM and EM, CD8+ ones in EMRA.

The chain is built from TRBV19 and TRBJ1-5; no reliable D call. The sample taken for sequencing was PBMCs or a T cell subset sorted from them (not recorded which). This receptor was obtained from a man aged 18 to 29 who had mild COVID-19 (a few samples of this study predate the infection). Cell type and time point are not known. The CDR3 nucleotides are TGTGCCAGTAGTATTTTGGGGTATGGCAATCAGCCCCAGCATTTT. This gives the protein CASSILGYGNQPQHF. The variable domain in full, completed from reference TRBV19 and TRBJ1-5, reads DGGITQSPKYLFRKEGQNVTLSCEQNLNHDAMYWYRQDPGQGLRLIYYSQIVNDFQKGDIAEGYSVSREKKESFPLTVTSAQKNPTAFYLCASSILGYGNQPQHFGDGTRLSIL.